Reported below is one T cell receptor (beta chain). There is no known antigen for this receptor. No qualities accompany the bases; no much larger clone lies one base away. These data originate in a study of OX40 agonist ivuxolimab in advanced cancers. Background on the whole study: Ivuxolimab, which targeted the costimulatory receptor OX40 (CD134), was an agonistic, fully human IgG2 monoclonal antibody. Intravenous ivuxolimab was administered to patients every 2 weeks at six dose levels: 0.01, 0.1, 0.3, 1.5, 3 and 10 mg/kg. Of the approximately 50 dose-escalation patients, hepatocellular carcinoma was present in around 20, melanoma in around 15, renal cell carcinoma in 9 and head and neck cancer in 9. In the dose-escalation cohort, more than 75% of patients were male, and the mean age was roughly 60 years, with a range of 23 to 79. Partial responses were achieved by three dose-escalation patients, of whom one had hepatocellular carcinoma and two had cutaneous melanoma. The point of sequencing TCRbeta in the periphery was to test whether ivuxolimab changed TCR sequence diversity and drove clonal T-cell expansion. Prior anti-PD-1, anti-PD-L1 or anti-CTLA-4 therapy was permitted, and less than 45% of dose-escalation patients had received checkpoint inhibitors. The paper reports the monotherapy dose-escalation portion (N of about 52 patients) of the phase I ivuxolimab trial.

To sequence the TCRbeta CDR3 region, genomic DNA was isolated from the sorted cells. The immunoSEQ Assay was used for sequencing of TCRbeta CDR3 regions. The source is immuneACCESS, and TCRdb retained only in-frame sequences with V and J called. Part of the clones is not carried over; for the studies checked, unresolved V genes explain less than half of this, and the remainder is unexplained. Across this sample there are about 41,000 clones, with around 83% seen only once. The ten largest account for around 2.7% of the sample. The paper as a whole reports these results and caveats: At doses of 0.1 to 3.0 mg/kg, clonal expansion of both CD4+ and CD8+ blood T cells was observed from baseline to week 6. Partial responders in the 0.1-3.0 mg/kg groups had among the lowest normalized peripheral clonal expansion, especially among CD8+ T cells. After ivuxolimab, more expanded clones were found on average in CD8+ T cells than in CD4+ T cells. Low levels of normalized T-cell clonal expansion were also seen in some patients who did not respond. Which antigens the clonally expanded peripheral T cells were specific for was not determined.

The germline V gene (reference sequence) supplies CDR1 GTSNPN and CDR2 SVGIG. Including the terminal cysteine and phenylalanine, the CDR3 comprises 13 residues. CDR3 DNA only is kept here, 39 bases in frame from base 1. V gives up 1 base and J gives up 1 base, and the segment between their germline ends measures 7 bases. The trial excluded patients who had a history of autoimmune disease or who were on systemic immunosuppression. Peripheral blood for TCR sequencing was collected from all dose cohorts at baseline, on cycle 4 day 1, and on cycle 7 day 1. The samples were taken from a phase I, first-in-human, multicenter, open-label dose-escalation trial of ivuxolimab. Adults with locally advanced or metastatic melanoma, renal cell, hepatocellular, or head and neck squamous cell carcinoma were enrolled in the trial. Before TCR sequencing, CD4+ and CD8+ T cells were separately sorted from peripheral blood.

This sequence originates from an adult with an advanced solid tumor such as melanoma, head and neck, liver or kidney cancer. This chain joins TRBV30 to TRBJ1-1; TRBD1 is a weak D gene call, 5 bases matching. The specimen was CD4+ or CD8+ T cells sorted from blood, collected in a trial of the OX40 agonist ivuxolimab. The CDR3 region reads CAWSGQGNTEAFF. The nucleotide sequence reads as follows: TGTGCCTGGAGTGGGCAGGGGAACACTGAAGCTTTCTTT.